This is a list of T cell receptor beta chains from one sample in a study of blood T cell repertoires in COVID-19. Clones were read by immunoSEQ multiplex PCR, and TCRdb kept only the in-frame ones, dropping some. Of approximately 110,000 clones listed, 60% to 80% are singletons. Sequencing input: peripheral blood. The receptors were gathered from a man older than 75 with COVID-19, enrolled during active disease. CDR3s include the opening cysteine and the closing phenylalanine or tryptophan. D genes are given only for firm matches. Rows may omit the clone size; those that give it use once, few, many or a size class.

clone size: few
J gene: TRBJ1-1
D gene: TRBD1
V gene: TRBV11-3
CDR3 DNA: TGTGCCAGCAGCTTAGGACAGGGTTGTGGAGCTTTCTTT
CDR3 protein: CASSLGQGCGAFF

clone size: -
J gene: TRBJ1-6
D gene: -
V gene: TRBV14
CDR3 DNA: TGTGCCAGCAGCCGGGGAGGCTCCTATAATTCACCCCTCCACTTT
CDR3 protein: CASSRGGSYNSPLHF

clone size: -
J gene: TRBJ2-7
D gene: TRBD1
V gene: TRBV3-1/TRBV3-2
CDR3 DNA: TGTGCCAGCAGCCAGGTCCGGGACAGGGGGTCCTACGAGCAGTACTTC
CDR3 protein: CASSQVRDRGSYEQYF

clone size: -
J gene: TRBJ2-2
D gene: TRBD2
V gene: TRBV3-1/TRBV3-2
CDR3 DNA: TGTGCCAGCAGCTATGGACTAGCGGAGGTACAACCGAACACCGGGGAGCTGTTTTTT
CDR3 protein: CASSYGLAEVQPNTGELFF

clone size: -
J gene: TRBJ2-3
D gene: TRBD2
V gene: TRBV4-1
CDR3 DNA: TGCGCCAGCAGCTTAGCGGGGGCTAGCACAGATACGCAGTATTTT
CDR3 protein: CASSLAGASTDTQYF

clone size: -
J gene: TRBJ2-3
D gene: TRBD2
V gene: TRBV9
CDR3 DNA: TGTGCCAGCAGCGTAGTAGCGGGAACAGATACGCAGTATTTT
CDR3 protein: CASSVVAGTDTQYF

clone size: -
J gene: TRBJ2-1
D gene: TRBD2
V gene: TRBV6-6
CDR3 DNA: TGTGCCAGCAGTCCTGGACTAGCGGTATACAATGAGCAGTTCTTC
CDR3 protein: CASSPGLAVYNEQFF

clone size: -
J gene: TRBJ2-7
D gene: TRBD2
V gene: TRBV5-1
CDR3 DNA: TGCGCCAGCAGCTTGGCCACGGGAGGGCCCCACGAGCAGTACTTC
CDR3 protein: CASSLATGGPHEQYF

clone size: once
J gene: TRBJ2-3
D gene: -
V gene: TRBV7-3
CDR3 DNA: TGTGCCAGCAGCTACCAGCAGGGCACGCAGTATTTT
CDR3 protein: CASSYQQGTQYF

clone size: few
J gene: TRBJ1-1
D gene: TRBD1
V gene: TRBV5-1
CDR3 DNA: TGCGCCAGCAGCTTGTTGACAGGGGTAGGCACTGAAGCTTTCTTT
CDR3 protein: CASSLLTGVGTEAFF

clone size: -
J gene: TRBJ2-5
D gene: TRBD2
V gene: TRBV15
CDR3 DNA: TGTGCCACCAGTCTTAGCGGGAGAGTCGGAGAGACCCAGTACTTC
CDR3 protein: CATSLSGRVGETQYF

clone size: -
J gene: TRBJ1-5
D gene: TRBD1
V gene: TRBV19
CDR3 DNA: TGTGCCAGTAGTCCCTGGGGACAGGACCTCAATCAGCCCCAGCATTTT
CDR3 protein: CASSPWGQDLNQPQHF

clone size: -
J gene: TRBJ1-1
D gene: -
V gene: TRBV5-6
CDR3 DNA: TGTGCCAGCAGCTTTGCCCATAGAGGAAACACTGAAGCTTTCTTT
CDR3 protein: CASSFAHRGNTEAFF

clone size: -
J gene: TRBJ1-1
D gene: -
V gene: TRBV29-1
CDR3 DNA: TGCAGCGTTGACGGTGCAGAGGCGAACACTGAAGCTTTCTTT
CDR3 protein: CSVDGAEANTEAFF

clone size: -
J gene: TRBJ2-7
D gene: TRBD2
V gene: TRBV28
CDR3 DNA: TGTGCCAGCAGACTAGCGGGAACCTACGAGCAGTACTTC
CDR3 protein: CASRLAGTYEQYF

clone size: few
J gene: TRBJ2-7
D gene: TRBD1
V gene: TRBV2
CDR3 DNA: TGTGCCAGCAGTCAACAGGGGGTTACCTACGAGCAGTACTTC
CDR3 protein: CASSQQGVTYEQYF

clone size: -
J gene: TRBJ1-5
D gene: -
V gene: TRBV10-3
CDR3 DNA: TGTGCCATCAGTGAGAACGGACAGAATCAGCCCCAGCATTTT
CDR3 protein: CAISENGQNQPQHF

clone size: -
J gene: TRBJ2-2
D gene: TRBD2
V gene: TRBV18
CDR3 DNA: TGTGCCAGCTCATCACAAGGACTAGTAAGCACCGGGGAGCTGTTTTTT
CDR3 protein: CASSSQGLVSTGELFF

clone size: -
J gene: TRBJ2-2
D gene: -
V gene: TRBV9
CDR3 DNA: TGTGCCAGCAGCTTCGCCGGGACTTTGAACACCGGGGAGCTGTTTTTT
CDR3 protein: CASSFAGTLNTGELFF

clone size: -
J gene: TRBJ1-4
D gene: -
V gene: TRBV3-1/TRBV3-2
CDR3 DNA: TGTGCCAGCAGCCAACATGCAACTAATGAAAAACTGTTTTTT
CDR3 protein: CASSQHATNEKLFF

clone size: once
J gene: TRBJ2-5
D gene: TRBD2
V gene: TRBV6-2/TRBV6-3
CDR3 DNA: TGTGCCAGCAGTACCCGGACTAGCGGGAGAAGAGAGACCCAGTACTTC
CDR3 protein: CASSTRTSGRRETQYF

clone size: -
J gene: TRBJ2-2
D gene: TRBD1
V gene: TRBV15
CDR3 DNA: TGTGCCACCAGCAGAGTGCCCAGGGGGCTGGACGCCGGGGAGCTGTTTTTT
CDR3 protein: CATSRVPRGLDAGELFF

clone size: -
J gene: TRBJ2-3
D gene: TRBD2
V gene: TRBV5-5
CDR3 DNA: TGTGCCAGCAGCCGGGAACTAGCGGGAGGGCGGGATACGCAGTATTTT
CDR3 protein: CASSRELAGGRDTQYF

clone size: -
J gene: TRBJ1-4
D gene: -
V gene: TRBV28
CDR3 DNA: TGTGCCAGCAGCACGAATCCACAGCTCCTTGAAAAACTGTTTTTT
CDR3 protein: CASSTNPQLLEKLFF

clone size: -
J gene: TRBJ2-1
D gene: TRBD2
V gene: TRBV5-6
CDR3 DNA: TGTGCCAGCGTTCGGAGCGGGAGCTTGAGTGAGCAGTTCTTC
CDR3 protein: CASVRSGSLSEQFF

clone size: -
J gene: TRBJ1-5
D gene: TRBD1
V gene: TRBV28
CDR3 DNA: TGTGCCGGCGGGACAGGGATCGATCAGCCCCAGCATTTT
CDR3 protein: CAGGTGIDQPQHF

clone size: once
J gene: TRBJ1-1
D gene: -
V gene: TRBV19
CDR3 DNA: TGTGCCAGTAGTATACCGGGAGGGTCTACTGAAGCTTTCTTT
CDR3 protein: CASSIPGGSTEAFF

clone size: -
J gene: TRBJ2-5
D gene: TRBD2
V gene: TRBV5-4
CDR3 DNA: TGTGCCAGCAGCTCAGAGACTAGCGGGGGTAAGGAGACCCAGTACTTC
CDR3 protein: CASSSETSGGKETQYF

clone size: few
J gene: TRBJ2-1
D gene: TRBD1
V gene: TRBV30
CDR3 DNA: TGTGCCTGGAGTGTACAGGGGGTAAATGAGCAGTTCTTC
CDR3 protein: CAWSVQGVNEQFF

clone size: -
J gene: TRBJ2-3
D gene: -
V gene: TRBV28
CDR3 DNA: TGTGCCAGCAGTTTCGAATCCCTGGGGGCCACAGATACGCAGTATTTT
CDR3 protein: CASSFESLGATDTQYF

clone size: -
J gene: TRBJ2-7
D gene: TRBD2
V gene: TRBV7-9
CDR3 DNA: TGTGCCAGCAGCTTAACCCGACTAGCGGGAGAGGAGCAGTACTTC
CDR3 protein: CASSLTRLAGEEQYF

clone size: -
J gene: TRBJ1-3
D gene: TRBD1
V gene: TRBV24-1
CDR3 DNA: TGTGCCACCAGTGATATACGGGACAGCTCTGGAAACACCATATATTTT
CDR3 protein: CATSDIRDSSGNTIYF

clone size: -
J gene: TRBJ2-3
D gene: TRBD1
V gene: TRBV6-1
CDR3 DNA: TGTGCCAGCAGTGAAGTTTACAGGGGTACAGATACGCAGTATTTT
CDR3 protein: CASSEVYRGTDTQYF

clone size: -
J gene: TRBJ2-7
D gene: TRBD2
V gene: TRBV4-2
CDR3 DNA: TGTGCCAGCAGCCAAGATCCCAGGGAGGGCGAGCAGTACTTC
CDR3 protein: CASSQDPREGEQYF

clone size: once
J gene: TRBJ1-6
D gene: -
V gene: TRBV28
CDR3 DNA: TGTGCCAGCAGTTTAAACCCGACAGGCCGCTATAATTCACCCCTCCACTTT
CDR3 protein: CASSLNPTGRYNSPLHF

clone size: -
J gene: TRBJ2-6
D gene: TRBD1
V gene: TRBV25-1
CDR3 DNA: TGTGCCAGCGCCCGAGGGGGCGCGTCTGGGGCCAACGTCCTGACTTTC
CDR3 protein: CASARGGASGANVLTF

clone size: -
J gene: TRBJ2-2
D gene: TRBD2
V gene: TRBV15
CDR3 DNA: TGTGCCACCAGCAGAGAAGCGGGAGGGCTAAACGGGGAGCTGTTTTTT
CDR3 protein: CATSREAGGLNGELFF

clone size: -
J gene: TRBJ2-7
D gene: TRBD2
V gene: TRBV28
CDR3 DNA: TGTGCCAGCAGCCTAACTGGGAGGGCGGGAGGCTACGAGCAGTACTTC
CDR3 protein: CASSLTGRAGGYEQYF

clone size: -
J gene: TRBJ2-7
D gene: -
V gene: TRBV6-5
CDR3 DNA: TGTGCCAGCAGTCTGGGTCTAGCACTCTACGAGCAGTACTTC
CDR3 protein: CASSLGLALYEQYF

clone size: -
J gene: TRBJ2-5
D gene: TRBD1
V gene: TRBV12-3/TRBV12-4
CDR3 DNA: TGTGCCAGCAGCCGTAGCGGACAGGGGACCCAGTACTTC
CDR3 protein: CASSRSGQGTQYF

clone size: -
J gene: TRBJ2-7
D gene: TRBD2
V gene: TRBV7-2
CDR3 DNA: TGTGCCAGCCTCCCGCTAGCGGGACCCTACGAGCAGTACTTC
CDR3 protein: CASLPLAGPYEQYF

clone size: -
J gene: TRBJ2-3
D gene: -
V gene: TRBV4-3
CDR3 DNA: TGCGCCAGCAGCCAAGATTTTACGTCAGGGCGCACAGATACGCAGTATTTT
CDR3 protein: CASSQDFTSGRTDTQYF

clone size: few
J gene: TRBJ1-4
D gene: TRBD1
V gene: TRBV6-1
CDR3 DNA: TGTGCCAGCAGTGAAGGGGGACAGTCTAATGAAAAACTGTTTTTT
CDR3 protein: CASSEGGQSNEKLFF

clone size: -
J gene: TRBJ1-1
D gene: -
V gene: TRBV4-2
CDR3 DNA: TGTGCCAGCAGCCAAGATCCGTCAGAAACTGAAGCTTTCTTT
CDR3 protein: CASSQDPSETEAFF

clone size: -
J gene: TRBJ1-1
D gene: TRBD1
V gene: TRBV6-5
CDR3 DNA: TGTGCCAGCAGACCTACAGGGGGCGGCACTGAAGCTTTCTTT
CDR3 protein: CASRPTGGGTEAFF

clone size: -
J gene: TRBJ2-1
D gene: TRBD1
V gene: TRBV7-7
CDR3 DNA: TGTGCTAGCAGCTTAGAGGGGGCGTCCAATGAGCAGTTCTTC
CDR3 protein: CASSLEGASNEQFF

clone size: -
J gene: TRBJ2-7
D gene: -
V gene: TRBV5-4
CDR3 DNA: TGTGCCAGCAGCCCTGGTCAAGACAGGTCCTACGAGCAGTACTTC
CDR3 protein: CASSPGQDRSYEQYF

clone size: -
J gene: TRBJ1-2
D gene: -
V gene: TRBV5-1
CDR3 DNA: TGCGCCAGCAGCTTGGTAGGTTTCGGAGACTATGGCTACACCTTC
CDR3 protein: CASSLVGFGDYGYTF

clone size: -
J gene: TRBJ2-7
D gene: TRBD1
V gene: TRBV29-1
CDR3 DNA: TGCAGCGTTAGGGACAGGGACTACGAGCAGTACTTC
CDR3 protein: CSVRDRDYEQYF

clone size: -
J gene: TRBJ2-2
D gene: -
V gene: TRBV28
CDR3 DNA: TGTGCCAGCAGGGGACAGGCTGGACTAGTCTTAGCCGGGGAGCTGTTTTTT
CDR3 protein: CASRGQAGLVLAGELFF

clone size: -
J gene: TRBJ2-7
D gene: TRBD1
V gene: TRBV18
CDR3 DNA: TGTGCCAGCTCTACCCTCGCGGACAGGGCCAAGTACTTC
CDR3 protein: CASSTLADRAKYF

clone size: -
J gene: TRBJ2-7
D gene: TRBD1
V gene: TRBV29-1
CDR3 DNA: TGCAGCGTTGCTGAATCGGTGGGGACAGGGGGCAACGAGCAGTACTTC
CDR3 protein: CSVAESVGTGGNEQYF

clone size: -
J gene: TRBJ2-5
D gene: TRBD2
V gene: TRBV7-9
CDR3 DNA: TGTGCCAGCAGCTTGGGGGGACTAGCGGGATTGGAGACCCAGTACTTC
CDR3 protein: CASSLGGLAGLETQYF

clone size: -
J gene: TRBJ2-1
D gene: TRBD2
V gene: TRBV7-3
CDR3 DNA: TGTGCCAGCAGCCCAACTAGCGGTAGCTCCTACAATGAGCAGTTCTTC
CDR3 protein: CASSPTSGSSYNEQFF

clone size: once
J gene: TRBJ2-1
D gene: -
V gene: TRBV4-3
CDR3 DNA: TGCGCCAGCAGCCATAGGGAGAGTTGGTACAATGAGCAGTTCTTC
CDR3 protein: CASSHRESWYNEQFF

clone size: -
J gene: TRBJ2-3
D gene: -
V gene: TRBV4-1
CDR3 DNA: TGCGCCAGCAGCCGAATTTTCTTCACAGGGATCGCGTTAAATACGCAGTATTTT
CDR3 protein: CASSRIFFTGIALNTQYF

clone size: -
J gene: TRBJ1-1
D gene: TRBD1
V gene: TRBV3-1/TRBV3-2
CDR3 DNA: TGTGCCAGCAGCCAAAGGGGGCGGACTGAAGCTTTCTTT
CDR3 protein: CASSQRGRTEAFF

clone size: -
J gene: TRBJ1-2
D gene: -
V gene: TRBV20-1
CDR3 DNA: TGCAGTGCTAGTAGACAGTCTAACTATGGCTACACCTTC
CDR3 protein: CSASRQSNYGYTF

clone size: few
J gene: TRBJ1-2
D gene: -
V gene: TRBV6-6
CDR3 DNA: TGTGCCAGCAGACAAAGGGGGAACTATGGCTACACCTTC
CDR3 protein: CASRQRGNYGYTF